This is a list of T cell receptor beta chains from one sample in a study of blood T cell repertoires in COVID-19. TCRdb's table, derived via immunoSEQ multiplex PCR, lists solely in-frame clones and lacks some. Of about 240,000 clones listed, 70% to 85% were seen once; the top ten hold approximately 3.2%. The sample consisted of peripheral blood. The source of these receptors is a woman at least 80 years old with acute or convalescent COVID-19. Each CDR3 is given with its conserved first and last residue. Each record gives: V gene, clone size, D gene, J gene, CDR3 DNA, CDR3 protein. A D gene is named only where the DNA matches it firmly. Expanded clones are given a class, and other clones once, few, many or no size at all.

TRBV5-1,.,.,TRBJ2-5,TGCGCCAGCAGCTTGGTGGGGACACAAGAGACCCAGTACTTC,CASSLVGTQETQYF
TRBV3-1/TRBV3-2,.,.,TRBJ2-7,TGTGCCAGCAGCCAAGATCCCCAGCGGAGGTGGTCCTACGAGCAGTACTTC,CASSQDPQRRWSYEQYF
TRBV6-6,.,.,TRBJ1-6,TGTGCCAGCAGTCCGTACGAGCCCTCAACCGCCTATAATTCACCCCTCCACTTT,CASSPYEPSTAYNSPLHF
TRBV7-9,few,.,TRBJ2-2,TGTGCCAGCAGCATACGCTCCGGACAGTACACCGGGGAGCTGTTTTTT,CASSIRSGQYTGELFF
TRBV18,.,TRBD1,TRBJ1-2,TGTGCCAGCTCACGTGGGACAGGGGACGGCTACACCTTC,CASSRGTGDGYTF
TRBV12-3/TRBV12-4,.,.,TRBJ1-1,TGTGCCAGCAGTTCCTCGGGACACCTTGAAGCTTTCTTT,CASSSSGHLEAFF
TRBV5-1,.,.,TRBJ2-6,TGCGCCAGCAGCTTTACGGACAGTTACTCTGGGGCCAACGTCCTGACTTTC,CASSFTDSYSGANVLTF
TRBV3-1/TRBV3-2,.,.,TRBJ2-5,TGTGCCAGCAGCCATCTAACGACTAGAGACGAGACCCAGTACTTC,CASSHLTTRDETQYF
TRBV6-1,once,.,TRBJ1-4,TGTGCCAGCAGTGATAATACAGGGCTGGGGGAAAAACTGTTTTTT,CASSDNTGLGEKLFF
TRBV11-1,.,.,TRBJ1-2,TGTGCCAGCAGCGTCACAGGAAGGACTAACTATGGCTACACCTTC,CASSVTGRTNYGYTF
TRBV7-9,.,TRBD1,TRBJ2-2,TGTGCCAGCAGCTTATGGTACGGGACAGGGGGCAACACCGGGGAGCTGTTTTTT,CASSLWYGTGGNTGELFF
TRBV5-1,.,TRBD1,TRBJ1-5,TGCGCCAGCAGCTTAGCCGGGACAGAAGGTCAGCCCCAGCATTTT,CASSLAGTEGQPQHF
TRBV5-1,.,.,TRBJ2-7,TGCGCCAGCAGGGACGGGAGATCCAACGAGCAGTACTTC,CASRDGRSNEQYF
TRBV10-3,.,.,TRBJ2-1,TGTGCCATCAGTGAGCTCAGACAAGAGCAGTTCTTC,CAISELRQEQFF
TRBV11-2,.,.,TRBJ1-2,TGTGCCAGCAGCTCGGGACATGTTGAGACCTTC,CASSSGHVETF
TRBV5-5,.,.,TRBJ1-6,TGTGCCAGCAGCTTGGTTGAAGCAGGGCGGAATTCACCCCTCCACTTT,CASSLVEAGRNSPLHF
TRBV19,.,.,TRBJ1-6,TGTGCCAGTAGTTGGGGGCGCAGTAATTCACCCCTCCACTTT,CASSWGRSNSPLHF
TRBV15,.,TRBD1,TRBJ1-4,TGTGCCACGGGGAAGACAGGGTCCCCTGAAAAACTGTTTTTT,CATGKTGSPEKLFF
TRBV30,.,TRBD2,TRBJ2-7,TGTGCCTGGATGAAAGGGGGACTAGCGGGCCCTCACGAGCAGTACTTC,CAWMKGGLAGPHEQYF
TRBV2,.,.,TRBJ2-5,TGTGCCAGCAGTGATCCACAGCTAGAGACCCAGTACTTC,CASSDPQLETQYF
TRBV7-2,.,.,TRBJ2-3,TGTGCCAGCAGCTTAGATACGGGGACAGATACGCAGTATTTT,CASSLDTGTDTQYF
TRBV6-5,.,.,TRBJ2-7,TGTGCTTCTACCCTGGGAGACAACTCCTACGAGCAGTACTTC,CASTLGDNSYEQYF